Following are 8 T cell receptor beta chains from one sample sequenced in a study of graft-versus-host responses after intestinal transplantation. Repertoires were generated with immunoSEQ multiplex PCR, while TCRdb's copy carries only in-frame clones and drops some. The table includes around 110,000 clones, about nine tenths detected once. No cognate antigen is known for these TCRs. The material sequenced was unstimulated CD4+ T cells sorted from spleen or lymph node cells, taken before intestinal transplant. These receptors were taken from a human donor who received an intestinal transplant.

The chain has TRBV19 and TRBJ1-1; a weak D match, TRBD1 (6 bases). CDR3 length equals 14 residues. V lost 3 bases and J lost 3, with 11 bases in between. Germline CDR1 reads LNHDA; CDR2 reads SQIVND (reference sequence). The CDR3 coding sequence is TGTGCCAGTAGTATTTGGGGGCGCGACACTGAAGCTTTCTTT. Translated: CASSIWGRDTEAFF.

This chain connects TRBV5-1 to TRBJ2-3; 10 bases line up with TRBD2. The V gene end was trimmed by 3 bases and the J gene end by 6 bases; junction bases not matched to a gene: 7. The germline V gene has CDR1 SGHRS and CDR2 YFSETQ. This CDR3 comprises 15 residues. CDR3 sequence (DNA): TGCGCCAGCAGCTCAGGACTAGCGGTGTCCGATACGCAGTATTTT. This translates into CASSSGLAVSDTQYF.

This rearrangement joins TRBV6-5 to TRBJ1-5; weak D call: TRBD1 (6 bases). The CDR3 consists of 14 residues. Germline lookup yields CDR1 MNHEY and CDR2 SVGAGI. Trimming left V 6 bases short and J 1 base short, with 10 bases between. In DNA form, the CDR3 reads TGTGCCAGCAGACCCCAGGGGAGCAATCAGCCCCAGCATTTT. Translating it yields CASRPQGSNQPQHF.

The chain uses TRBV5-1 and TRBJ1-2; D might be TRBD1 (6 bases). There are 12 residues in the CDR3. Trimming took off 0 bases at V and 8 bases at J, with 8 bases between the two ends. Germline values: CDR1 SGHRS, CDR2 YFSETQ. CDR3 residues: CASSLEGEGYTF. The CDR3 DNA reads TGCGCCAGCAGCTTGGAGGGGGAGGGCTACACCTTC.

This rearrangement joins TRBV5-8 to TRBJ2-4; the D gene is possibly TRBD2 (6 bases). CDR3 length: 14 amino acids. CDR1 and CDR2 (germline): SGHTS, YDEGEE. Trimming pared 4 bases from V and 0 bases from J, leaving 8 bases between. The CDR3 DNA sequence: TGTGCCAGCAGCCTCGGGGGAGCCAAAAACATTCAGTACTTC. Protein product: CASSLGGAKNIQYF.

The chain joins TRBV5-8 to TRBJ2-5; 7 nucleotides match TRBD2. This CDR3 has 14 amino acids. Germline CDR1 is SGHTS and CDR2 is YDEGEE. V lost 1 base, J lost 11 bases, and 11 bases stayed unmatched. The CDR3 nucleotides are TGTGCCAGCAGCTTGTTGACTAGCTCGCCGTGGCAGTACTTC. It yields the protein CASSLLTSSPWQYF.

This chain joins TRBV5-6 and TRBJ2-1; 11 bases fit TRBD2. Looked up from germline, CDR1 is SGHDT and CDR2 is YYEEEE. The CDR3 spans 16 residues. With 4 bases clipped from V and 10 bases from J, the junction kept 13 bases outside the gene matches. CDR3 bases: TGTGCCAGCAGCCCCCAGCCGGGACTAGCGGACTTCGAGCAGTTCTTC. Translation: CASSPQPGLADFEQFF.

This clone came up once. V usage is TRBV7-9 and J usage is TRBJ2-7; TRBD1 matches 9 bases. There are 14 residues in the CDR3. Germline trimming cut 3 bases from V and 3 bases from J; bases unmatched to any gene: 3. Germline V CDR1 and CDR2: SEHNR, FQNEAQ (reference sequence). The DNA for the CDR3 is TGTGCCAGCAGCTTTGGGACAGGGAACTACGAGCAGTACTTC. This translates into CASSFGTGNYEQYF.